Following are 18 T cell receptor beta chains from one sample sequenced in a study of blood T cell repertoires in COVID-19. Repertoires were generated with immunoSEQ multiplex PCR, while TCRdb's copy carries only in-frame clones and drops some. The data show some 400,000 clones, about 89% seen once. Sequences were obtained from PBMCs or T cells enriched from blood (not recorded which). The receptors were gathered from a young man who had recovered from COVID-19.

The rearrangement links TRBV30 to TRBJ1-6; TRBD1 agrees at 8 bases. The CDR3 loop spans 14 amino acids. The V gene's germline CDR1 is GTSNPN and CDR2 SVGIG (reference sequence). After removal of 8 bases from V and 6 bases from J, the junction contained 9 bases not matched to a gene. The CDR3: CAGAETGVNSPLHF. CDR3 bases: TGTGCCGGGGCGGAGACAGGGGTTAATTCACCCCTCCACTTT.

In nucleotides, the CDR3 is TGTGCCAGCAGTCGACAGAACCAAGAGACCCAGTACTTC. As protein: CASSRQNQETQYF. The rearrangement links TRBV12-3 or TRBV12-4 to TRBJ2-5, with D possibly matching TRBD1 (5 bases). V shed 5 bases and J shed 0 bases, with 7 bases lying between them. The CDR3 totals 13 residues.

The V call is TRBV15, the J call TRBJ1-1; no definite D call. Trimming pared 5 bases from V and 4 bases from J, leaving 8 bases between. The CDR3 runs 12 residues. Germline V CDR1 and CDR2: LNHNV, YYDKDF (reference sequence). The DNA of the CDR3 is TGTGCCACCAGCTCAGGAGGCACTGAAGCTTTCTTT. Encoded protein: CATSSGGTEAFF.

Remarks on this clone: Distinct nucleotide sequences in the sample also encode this CDR3. The chain combines TRBV6-6 with TRBJ2-7; D is undetermined. Per the germline V gene, CDR1 is MNHNY and CDR2 is SVGAGI (reference sequence). V was trimmed by 5 bases and J by 1 base, leaving 6 bases between them. This CDR3 region has 12 residues. CDR3 coding DNA: TGTGCCAGCAGTCCTCGTTCCTACGAGCAGTACTTC. Amino acid sequence: CASSPRSYEQYF.

The CDR3 nucleotides are TGTGCCAGCAGCCATACACCTAACACTGAAGCTTTCTTT. Protein product: CASSHTPNTEAFF. This chain connects TRBV9 to TRBJ1-1; D call uncertain. Trimming removed 4 bases from V and 2 bases from J, with 9 bases in between. The CDR3 contains 13 residues. The germline gives CDR1 SGDLS, CDR2 YYNGEE.

The CDR3 bases are TGCAGCGTTGAAGATCATGGGACAGGGCCAGAGACCCAGTACTTC. Protein sequence: CSVEDHGTGPETQYF. The chain employs TRBV29-1 and TRBJ2-5; 9 bases are shared with TRBD1. The J segment lost 4 bases and the V segment lost 0 bases, leaving 6 bases of the junction unmatched. Germline values: CDR1 SQVTM, CDR2 ANQGSEA. The CDR3 loop spans 15 amino acids.

The rearrangement uses TRBV19 and TRBJ1-2; TRBD1 might be the D (5 bases). The CDR3 sequence is 15 residues long. Germline lookup yields CDR1 LNHDA and CDR2 SQIVND (reference sequence). Trimming left V 1 base short and J 2 bases short, with 11 bases between. The CDR3 region has the DNA TGTGCCAGTAGTATAGGACAGAGGTTAAACTATGGCTACACCTTC. Translated: CASSIGQRLNYGYTF. Variable domain in full (rest from reference TRBV19 and TRBJ1-2): DGGITQSPKYLFRKEGQNVTLSCEQNLNHDAMYWYRQDPGQGLRLIYYSQIVNDFQKGDIAEGYSVSREKKESFPLTVTSAQKNPTAFYLCASSIGQRLNYGYTFGSGTRLTVV.

The V gene is TRBV13, the J gene TRBJ1-6, with a possible D match to TRBD1 (5 bases). CDR1 is PRHDT, CDR2 FYEKMQ, per germline (reference sequence). V lost 6 bases and J 2 bases, leaving 20 bases between the germline ends. The length of the CDR3 is 18 residues. The CDR3 region is CASSLQVTPYAYNSPLHF. CDR3 in DNA: TGTGCCAGCAGTTTACAGGTAACGCCGTACGCCTATAATTCACCCCTCCACTTT. Full variable domain (rest looked up from reference TRBV13 and TRBJ1-6): AAGVIQSPRHLIKEKRETATLKCYPIPRHDTVYWYQQGPGQDPQFLISFYEKMQSDKGSIPDRFSAQQFSDYHSELNMSSLELGDSALYFCASSLQVTPYAYNSPLHFGNGTRLTVT.

The chain is built from TRBV16 and TRBJ2-3, with a possible D match to TRBD2 (6 bases). V dropped 4 bases and J dropped 5 bases, with 13 bases sitting between them. The CDR3 covers 14 residues. Germline V gene data show CDR1 as KGHSY and CDR2 as FQNENV. CDR3 DNA: TGTGCCAGCAGCCCCTGGCGGGGCGGAGATACGCAGTATTTT. Translating gives CASSPWRGGDTQYF.

The DNA for the CDR3 is TGTGCCAGCAGGTCGGGTTCTCGACAGCCCCAGCATTTT. Protein: CASRSGSRQPQHF. This chain connects TRBV6-5 to TRBJ1-5; D is undetermined. The CDR3 length is 13 residues. V lost 6 bases and J 7 bases, leaving 13 bases between the germline ends. The germline gives CDR1 MNHEY, CDR2 SVGAGI.

The count of this clone is one. This chain connects TRBV27 to TRBJ2-2; D is possibly TRBD1 (5 bases). Germline assignment: CDR1 MNHEY and CDR2 SMNVEV (reference sequence). Trimming cost V 6 bases and J 3 bases, with 11 bases left between them. CDR3 size: 14 residues. This CDR3 reads CASRGRVDTGELFF. The DNA for the CDR3 is TGTGCCAGCAGGGGCAGGGTGGACACCGGGGAGCTGTTTTTT.

This chain links TRBV7-9 with TRBJ2-5; D is undetermined. This CDR3 contains 14 residues. Germline V gives CDR1 SEHNR, CDR2 FQNEAQ (reference sequence). Trimming shortened V by 1 base and J by 3 bases, and 9 bases separated the two germline ends. CDR3 coding DNA: TGTGCCAGCAGCTTAGGTTTTATTGAAGAGACCCAGTACTTC. It specifies CASSLGFIEETQYF.

The chain has TRBV7-8 and TRBJ2-7; TRBD2 agrees at 14 bases. The CDR3 extends over 14 amino acids. In germline, CDR1 is SGHVS, CDR2 FQNEAQ. After removal of 5 bases from V and 9 bases from J, the junction contained 6 bases not matched to a gene. The DNA for the CDR3 is TGTGCCAGCAGCCGAGGGACTAGCGGGGGTGGGCAGTACTTC. Translation gives CASSRGTSGGGQYF. The variable domain in full, completed from reference TRBV7-8 and TRBJ2-7, reads GAGVSQSPRYKVAKRGQDVALRCDPISGHVSLFWYQQALGQGPEFLTYFQNEAQLDKSGLPSDRFFAERPEGSVSTLKIQRTQQEDSAVYLCASSRGTSGGGQYFGPGTRLTVT.

CDR3: CASSLSGDGQNQPQHF. CDR3 nucleotides: TGTGCCAGCAGCCTAAGCGGGGACGGACAGAATCAGCCCCAGCATTTT. The chain carries TRBV4-2 and TRBJ1-5; D possibly corresponds to TRBD1 (6 bases). V was shortened by 4 bases and J by 4 bases, with 17 bases between the two germline ends. In germline, CDR1 is LGHNA, CDR2 YNFKEQ. CDR3 size: 16 residues.

The chain couples TRBV10-2 to TRBJ1-1; tentatively, D is TRBD1 (5 bases). Germline-derived CDR1 and CDR2 are WSHSY and SAAADI. Trimming shortened V by 8 bases and J by 1 base, and 11 bases separated the two germline ends. This CDR3 has 13 amino acids. The CDR3 bases are TGCGCCAGCGGTGGGGGAGGGAACACTGAAGCTTTCTTT. This encodes CASGGGGNTEAFF.

This clone was seen once. The gene calls are TRBV2 and TRBJ2-5; D not resolved. The CDR3 totals 12 residues. Germline loops: CDR1 SNHLY, CDR2 FYNNEI. V lost 7 bases and J lost 5, with 11 bases in between. CDR3 in amino acids: CASNPAGETQYF. CDR3 coding DNA: TGTGCCAGCAACCCCGCCGGGGAGACCCAGTACTTC.

J is TRBJ1-5 and V is TRBV5-6; TRBD1 aligns across 9 bases. CDR3 length: 17 residues. CDR1 SGHDT and CDR2 YYEEEE come from the germline V gene. V was pared by 0 bases and J by 10 bases, with 14 bases of the junction left unmatched. In DNA, the CDR3 is TGTGCCAGCAGCTTGGGGACCGGGACAGGGAGAATCAGCCCCCAGCATTTT. Its protein product is CASSLGTGTGRISPQHF.

The chain has TRBV20-1 and TRBJ2-6, with 8 bases aligning to TRBD1. Germline CDR1 reads DFQATT; CDR2 reads SNEGSKA (reference sequence). V lost 5 bases, J lost 2 bases, and 8 bases stayed unmatched. The CDR3 is 16 residues long. Here the CDR3 reads CSAGGQGGPGANVLTF. CDR3 nucleotides: TGCAGTGCTGGTGGACAGGGTGGCCCTGGGGCCAACGTCCTGACTTTC.